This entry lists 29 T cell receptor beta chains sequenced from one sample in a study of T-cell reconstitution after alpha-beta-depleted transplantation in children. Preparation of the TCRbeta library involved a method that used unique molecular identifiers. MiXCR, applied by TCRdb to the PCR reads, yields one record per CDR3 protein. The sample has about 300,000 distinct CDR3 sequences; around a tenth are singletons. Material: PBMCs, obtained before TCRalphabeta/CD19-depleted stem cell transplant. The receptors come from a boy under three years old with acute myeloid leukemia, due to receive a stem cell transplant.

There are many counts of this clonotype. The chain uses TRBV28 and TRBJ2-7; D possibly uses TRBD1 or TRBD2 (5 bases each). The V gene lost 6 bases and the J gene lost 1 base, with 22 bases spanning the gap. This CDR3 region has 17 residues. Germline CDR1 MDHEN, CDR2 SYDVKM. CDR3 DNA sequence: TGTGCCAGCAGGGGGACGGCCTTTCTTATACCTTCCTACGAGCAGTACTTC. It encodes CASRGTAFLIPSYEQYF.

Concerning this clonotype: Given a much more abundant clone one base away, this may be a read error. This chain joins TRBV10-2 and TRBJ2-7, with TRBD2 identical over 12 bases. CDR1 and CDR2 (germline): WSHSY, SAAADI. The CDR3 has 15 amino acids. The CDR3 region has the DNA TGCGCCAGCAGCAACCGACTAGCGGGAGACTACGATCAGTACTTC. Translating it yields CASSNRLAGDYDQYF.

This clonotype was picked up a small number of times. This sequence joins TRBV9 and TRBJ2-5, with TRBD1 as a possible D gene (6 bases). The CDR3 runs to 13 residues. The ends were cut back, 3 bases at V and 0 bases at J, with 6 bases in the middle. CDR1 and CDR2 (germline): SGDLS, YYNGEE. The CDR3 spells CASSGQDQETQYF. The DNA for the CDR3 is TGTGCCAGCAGCGGACAGGACCAAGAGACCCAGTACTTC.

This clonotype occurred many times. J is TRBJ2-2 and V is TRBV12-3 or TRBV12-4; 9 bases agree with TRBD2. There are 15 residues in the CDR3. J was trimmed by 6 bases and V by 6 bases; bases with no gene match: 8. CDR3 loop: CASRDRAGGPGELFF. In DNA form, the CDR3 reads TGTGCCAGCAGGGACCGAGCGGGGGGCCCCGGGGAGCTGTTTTTT.

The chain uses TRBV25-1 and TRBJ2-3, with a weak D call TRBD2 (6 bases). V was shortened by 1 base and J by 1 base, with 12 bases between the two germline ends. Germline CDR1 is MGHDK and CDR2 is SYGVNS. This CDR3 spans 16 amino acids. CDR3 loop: CASSEFGGRGTDTQYF. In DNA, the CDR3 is TGTGCCAGCAGTGAATTCGGAGGGAGAGGCACAGATACGCAGTATTTT.

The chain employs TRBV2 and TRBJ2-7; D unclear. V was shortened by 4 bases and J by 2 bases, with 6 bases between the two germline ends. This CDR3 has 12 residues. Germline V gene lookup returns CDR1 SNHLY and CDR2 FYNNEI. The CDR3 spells CASSVEAYEQYF. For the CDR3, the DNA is TGTGCCAGCAGTGTGGAAGCCTACGAGCAGTACTTC.

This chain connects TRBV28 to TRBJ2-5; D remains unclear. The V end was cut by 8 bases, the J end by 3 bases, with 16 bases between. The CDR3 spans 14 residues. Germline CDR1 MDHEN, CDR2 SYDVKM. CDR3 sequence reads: CASGPVWAEETQYF. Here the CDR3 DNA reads TGTGCCAGCGGTCCCGTCTGGGCAGAAGAGACCCAGTACTTC.

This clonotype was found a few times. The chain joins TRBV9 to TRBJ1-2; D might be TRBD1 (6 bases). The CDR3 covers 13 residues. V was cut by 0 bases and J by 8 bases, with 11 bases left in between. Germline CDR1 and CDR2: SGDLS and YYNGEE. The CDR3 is CASSVVRGNGYTF. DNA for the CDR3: TGTGCCAGCAGCGTAGTTAGGGGGAACGGCTACACCTTC.

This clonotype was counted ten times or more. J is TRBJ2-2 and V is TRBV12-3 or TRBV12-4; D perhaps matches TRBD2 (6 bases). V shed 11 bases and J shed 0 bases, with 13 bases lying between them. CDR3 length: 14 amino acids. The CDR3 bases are TGTGCCTGTAACCGGGACTCGAACACCGGGGAGCTGTTTTTT. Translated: CACNRDSNTGELFF.

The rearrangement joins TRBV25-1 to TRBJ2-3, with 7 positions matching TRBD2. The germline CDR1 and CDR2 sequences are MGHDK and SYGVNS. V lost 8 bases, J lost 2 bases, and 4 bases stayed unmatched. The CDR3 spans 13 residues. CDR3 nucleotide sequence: TGTGCCAGCGACGGGGGGAACACAGATACGCAGTATTTT. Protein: CASDGGNTDTQYF.

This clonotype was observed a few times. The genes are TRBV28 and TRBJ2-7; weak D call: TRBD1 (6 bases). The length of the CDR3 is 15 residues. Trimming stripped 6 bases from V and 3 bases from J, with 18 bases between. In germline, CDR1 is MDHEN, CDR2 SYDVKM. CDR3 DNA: TGTGCCAGCAGCCCCCCCCGGGACATATACTACGAGCAGTACTTC. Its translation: CASSPPRDIYYEQYF.

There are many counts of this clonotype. DNA for the CDR3: TGTGCCAGCAGTTCCAGGGTAAAAAGGGACATTCAGTACTTC. Its protein is CASSSRVKRDIQYF. The V gene is TRBV27, the J gene TRBJ2-4, with D possibly matching TRBD1 (5 bases). The CDR3 has 14 residues. V was clipped by 4 bases and J by 8 bases, with 15 bases between them. The germline CDR1 and CDR2 sequences are MNHEY and SMNVEV (reference sequence).

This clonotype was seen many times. The CDR3 region is CASSPVRGLQETQYF. As DNA, the CDR3 is TGCGCCAGCAGCCCCGTGAGGGGGCTCCAAGAGACCCAGTACTTC. The chain has TRBV5-1 and TRBJ2-5; 7 bases are a match to TRBD1. Germline lookup yields CDR1 SGHRS and CDR2 YFSETQ. The CDR3 length is 15 residues. V lost 4 bases to trimming and J lost 1 base; unmatched junction nucleotides: 7.

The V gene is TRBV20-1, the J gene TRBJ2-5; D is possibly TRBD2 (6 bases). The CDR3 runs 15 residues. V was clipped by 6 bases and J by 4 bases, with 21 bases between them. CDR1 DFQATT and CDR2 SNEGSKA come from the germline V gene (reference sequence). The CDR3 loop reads CSATTSSRYRETQYF. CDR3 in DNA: TGCAGTGCCACTACTAGCTCTCGGTATCGAGAGACCCAGTACTTC.

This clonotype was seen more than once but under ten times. CDR3 protein: CASSPKGDTQYF. CDR3 DNA: TGTGCCAGCAGCCCAAAGGGAGATACGCAGTATTTT. V gene TRBV7-3 combines with J gene TRBJ2-3; D uncertain. In germline, CDR1 is SGHTA, CDR2 FQGTGA. The CDR3 spans 12 residues. The V gene lost 5 bases and the J gene lost 5 bases, with 8 bases spanning the gap.

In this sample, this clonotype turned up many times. In DNA form, the CDR3 reads TGTGCCAGCAGTTTAGGACAGAAGGATTCACCCCTCCACTTT. Translating gives CASSLGQKDSPLHF. The chain employs TRBV12-3 or TRBV12-4 and TRBJ1-6, with a tentative D call TRBD1 (5 bases). The V gene lost 1 base and the J gene lost 8 bases, with 9 bases spanning the gap. This CDR3 has 14 residues.

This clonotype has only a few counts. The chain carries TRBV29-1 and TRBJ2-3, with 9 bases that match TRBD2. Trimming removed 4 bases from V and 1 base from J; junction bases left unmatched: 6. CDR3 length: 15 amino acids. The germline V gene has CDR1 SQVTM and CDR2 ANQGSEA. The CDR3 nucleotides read TGCAGCGTTGGCCTAGCGGGAAGTGGCACAGATACGCAGTATTTT. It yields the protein CSVGLAGSGTDTQYF.

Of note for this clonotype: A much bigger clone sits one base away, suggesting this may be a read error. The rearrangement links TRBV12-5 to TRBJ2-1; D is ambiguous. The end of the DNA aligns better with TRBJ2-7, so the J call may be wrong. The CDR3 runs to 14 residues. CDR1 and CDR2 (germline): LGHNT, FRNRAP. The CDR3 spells CASGLRSVTNEQYF. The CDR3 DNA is TGTGCTAGTGGTTTGAGATCCGTCACCAATGAGCAGTACTTC.

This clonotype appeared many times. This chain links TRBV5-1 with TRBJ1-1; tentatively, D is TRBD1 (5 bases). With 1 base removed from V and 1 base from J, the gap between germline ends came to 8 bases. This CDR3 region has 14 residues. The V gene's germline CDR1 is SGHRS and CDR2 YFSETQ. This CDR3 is CASSLSQGNTEAFF. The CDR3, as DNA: TGCGCCAGCAGCTTGTCCCAGGGGAACACTGAAGCTTTCTTT. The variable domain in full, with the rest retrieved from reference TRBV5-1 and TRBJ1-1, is KAGVTQTPRYLIKTRGQQVTLSCSPISGHRSVSWYQQTPGQGLQFLFEYFSETQRNKGNFPGRFSGRQFSNSRSEMNVSTLELGDSALYLCASSLSQGNTEAFFGQGTRLTVV.

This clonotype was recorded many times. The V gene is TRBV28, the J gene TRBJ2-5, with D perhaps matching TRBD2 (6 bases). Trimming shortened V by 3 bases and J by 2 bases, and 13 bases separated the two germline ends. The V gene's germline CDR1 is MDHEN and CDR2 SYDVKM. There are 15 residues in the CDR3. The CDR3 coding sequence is TGTGCCAGCAGTTTCGGAGGGCGCTATCAAGAGACCCAGTACTTC. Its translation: CASSFGGRYQETQYF. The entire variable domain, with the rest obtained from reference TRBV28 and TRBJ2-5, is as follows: DVKVTQSSRYLVKRTGEKVFLECVQDMDHENMFWYRQDPGLGLRLIYFSYDVKMKEKGDIPEGYSVSREKKERFSLILESASTNQTSMYLCASSFGGRYQETQYFGPGTRLLVL.

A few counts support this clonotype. CDR3 in amino acids: CSATLAGKSSYNEQFF. CDR3 sequence (DNA): TGCAGTGCTACCCTAGCGGGAAAAAGCTCCTACAATGAGCAGTTCTTC. The chain uses TRBV20-1 and TRBJ2-1, with 9 bases matching TRBD2. The CDR3 runs 16 residues. Germline V lookup: CDR1 DFQATT, CDR2 SNEGSKA (reference sequence). Unmatched junction bases numbered 7, after V lost 4 bases and J lost 0 bases.

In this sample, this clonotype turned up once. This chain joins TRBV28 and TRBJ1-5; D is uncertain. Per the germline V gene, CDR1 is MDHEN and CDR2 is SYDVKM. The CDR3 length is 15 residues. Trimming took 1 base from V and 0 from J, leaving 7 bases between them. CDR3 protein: CASSLYQTSNQPQHF. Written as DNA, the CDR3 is TGTGCCAGCAGTTTATACCAAACTAGCAATCAGCCCCAGCATTTT.

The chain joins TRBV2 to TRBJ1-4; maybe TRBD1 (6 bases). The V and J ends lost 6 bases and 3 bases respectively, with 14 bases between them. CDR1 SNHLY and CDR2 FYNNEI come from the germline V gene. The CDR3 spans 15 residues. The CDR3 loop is CASSLWGHPNEKLFF. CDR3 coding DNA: TGTGCCAGCAGCCTATGGGGACACCCTAATGAAAAACTGTTTTTT.

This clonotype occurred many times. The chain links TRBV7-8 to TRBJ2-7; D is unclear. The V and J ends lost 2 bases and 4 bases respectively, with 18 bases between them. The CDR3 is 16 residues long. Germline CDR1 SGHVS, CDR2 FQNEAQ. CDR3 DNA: TGTGCCAGCAGCTTACCCGAGTCGGGCCCCCATTACGAGCAGTACTTC. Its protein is CASSLPESGPHYEQYF. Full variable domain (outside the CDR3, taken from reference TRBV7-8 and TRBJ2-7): GAGVSQSPRYKVAKRGQDVALRCDPISGHVSLFWYQQALGQGPEFLTYFQNEAQLDKSGLPSDRFFAERPEGSVSTLKIQRTQQEDSAVYLCASSLPESGPHYEQYFGPGTRLTVT.

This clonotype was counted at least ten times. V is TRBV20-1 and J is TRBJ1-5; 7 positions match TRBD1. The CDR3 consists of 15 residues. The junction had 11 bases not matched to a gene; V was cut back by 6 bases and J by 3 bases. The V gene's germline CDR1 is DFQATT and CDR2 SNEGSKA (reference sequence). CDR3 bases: TGCAGTGCAACGGGGGGACAGACCTTCAATCAGCCCCAGCATTTT. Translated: CSATGGQTFNQPQHF.

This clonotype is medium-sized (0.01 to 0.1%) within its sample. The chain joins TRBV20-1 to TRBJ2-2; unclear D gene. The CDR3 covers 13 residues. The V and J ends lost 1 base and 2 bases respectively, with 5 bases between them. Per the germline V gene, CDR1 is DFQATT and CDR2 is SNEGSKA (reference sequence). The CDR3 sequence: CSARGANTGELFF. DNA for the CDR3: TGCAGTGCTAGAGGCGCCAACACCGGGGAGCTGTTTTTT.

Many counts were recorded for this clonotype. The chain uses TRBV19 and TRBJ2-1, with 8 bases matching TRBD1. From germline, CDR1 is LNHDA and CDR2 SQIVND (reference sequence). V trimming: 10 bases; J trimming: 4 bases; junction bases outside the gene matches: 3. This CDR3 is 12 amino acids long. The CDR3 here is CATRQGYNEQFF. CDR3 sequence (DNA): TGTGCCACCCGACAGGGGTACAATGAGCAGTTCTTC.

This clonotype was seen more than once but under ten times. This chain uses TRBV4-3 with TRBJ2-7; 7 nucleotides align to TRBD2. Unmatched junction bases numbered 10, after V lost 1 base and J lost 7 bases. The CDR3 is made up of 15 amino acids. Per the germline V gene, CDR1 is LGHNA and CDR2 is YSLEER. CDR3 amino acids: CASSQATSLVWEQYF. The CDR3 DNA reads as TGCGCCAGCAGCCAAGCGACTAGCCTAGTTTGGGAGCAGTACTTC.

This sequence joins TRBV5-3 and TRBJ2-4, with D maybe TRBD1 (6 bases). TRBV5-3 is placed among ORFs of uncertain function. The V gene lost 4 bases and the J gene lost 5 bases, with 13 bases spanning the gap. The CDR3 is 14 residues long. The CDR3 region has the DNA TGTGCCAGAAGCCCCGGACAGCTACAAAACATTCAGTACTTC. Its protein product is CARSPGQLQNIQYF.